A single sample is the source of the 30 T cell receptor beta chains below, sequenced in a study of T cell repertoires in cytomegalovirus infection (dated by TCRdb to about 2019). Sequencing used an Illumina HiSeq 1500. The public reads were reprocessed in TCRdb via fastp at Q25 and MiXCR, keeping in-frame beta chains. One record per CDR3 amino acid sequence lists the most common genes and DNA. This sample holds about 830,000 distinct CDR3 sequences; over 25% were observed only once. Of the sample, roughly 12% falls within the top ten clones. In light of the paper, this sample's treatment or condition label describes: in vitro stimulation with specific CMV peptide epitopes to enrich CMV-specific T cells. No antigen has been identified for these receptors. The sample here was cultured CD8+ T cells from PBMCs, taken from culture after CMV antigen stimulation. These receptors all come from a human donor in good health (CMV status not recorded). Some clones in this sample may be carry-over from other donors' samples.

This clonotype showed up just a few times. This chain joins TRBV7-4 and TRBJ2-5; 11 bases fit TRBD2. The CDR3 length is 14 residues. V trimming: 11 bases; J trimming: 1 base; junction bases outside the gene matches: 6. Germline V lookup: CDR1 SGHVT, CDR2 SQSDAQ. As DNA, the CDR3 is TGTGCCGCGTCTAGCGGGGGGCGCCAAGAGACCCAGTACTTC. Amino acids: CAASSGGRQETQYF.

The genes are TRBV7-2 and TRBJ1-2; weak D call: TRBD1 (5 bases). The CDR3 consists of 15 residues. Germline CDR1 reads SGHTA; CDR2 reads FQGNSA. V dropped 9 bases and J dropped 3 bases, with 20 bases sitting between them. The CDR3 loop reads CTRNFLGGGYYGYTF. The CDR3 bases are TGTACCAGGAATTTTTTGGGGGGGGGGTACTATGGCTACACCTTC.

The chain employs TRBV7-9 and TRBJ2-7; 12 nucleotides match TRBD1. Germline values: CDR1 SEHNR, CDR2 FQNEAQ (reference sequence). CDR3 length equals 18 residues. The trim removed 5 bases at V and 7 bases at J, leaving 18 bases unmatched. DNA for the CDR3: TGTGCCAGCAGCGCGTCCCGGGACAGGGGGCCCGTGTCCCCAGAGCAGTACGTC. As protein: CASSASRDRGPVSPEQYV.

The chain links TRBV7-9 to TRBJ1-2; 11 nucleotides match TRBD1. The CDR3 is 15 amino acids. The trim removed 4 bases at V and 5 bases at J, leaving 6 bases unmatched. Germline CDR1 is SEHNR and CDR2 is FQNEAQ (reference sequence). The CDR3 is CASSWTGGAGYGYTF. The CDR3 nucleotides are TGTGCCAGCAGCTGGACAGGGGGCGCCGGGTATGGCTACACCTTC.

A few counts support this clonotype. This chain links TRBV20-1 with TRBJ1-4; D unresolved. The CDR3 covers 15 residues. The V end lost 7 bases, the J end lost 5 bases, and 20 bases lay between the germline ends. Germline-derived CDR1 and CDR2 are DFQATT and SNEGSKA (reference sequence). The CDR3 sequence is CSVRSREEPNEKLFF. CDR3 in DNA: TGCAGTGTTAGGTCCCGTGAGGAACCAAATGAAAAACTGTTTTTT.

The V gene is TRBV9, the J gene TRBJ1-1, with D uncertain. Germline CDR1 SGDLS, CDR2 YYNGEE. V was shortened by 4 bases and J by 0 bases, with 13 bases between the two germline ends. This CDR3 contains 15 residues. DNA for the CDR3: TGTGCCAGCAGCTCCGGGAACAGAATGAACACTGAAGCTTTCTTT. Amino acids: CASSSGNRMNTEAFF.

This clonotype came up a few times. This chain connects TRBV27 to TRBJ1-1, with D tentatively TRBD1 (5 bases). The germline V gene encodes CDR1 MNHEY and CDR2 SMNVEV (reference sequence). V shed 2 bases and J shed 4 bases, with 11 bases lying between them. The CDR3 covers 14 residues. The CDR3 nucleotides read TGTGCCAGCAGTTTAGGACGGAGGGGCACTGAAGCTTTCTTT. It translates to CASSLGRRGTEAFF.

The chain uses TRBV20-1 and TRBJ1-1; D not resolved. This CDR3 is built from 14 residues. Trimming pared 3 bases from V and 8 bases from J, leaving 19 bases between. Per the germline V gene, CDR1 is DFQATT and CDR2 is SNEGSKA (reference sequence). The CDR3 is CSASQIYQKIEAFF. CDR3 nucleotide sequence: TGCAGTGCTAGCCAAATATATCAAAAAATAGAAGCTTTCTTT.

There are many counts of this clonotype. The chain couples TRBV7-6 to TRBJ1-3; D unresolved. Trimming stripped 1 base from V and 0 bases from J, with 13 bases between. This CDR3 spans 17 amino acids. Looked up from germline, CDR1 is SGHVS and CDR2 is FNYEAQ. The CDR3 sequence: CASSLVQNTLSGNTIYF. CDR3 sequence (DNA): TGTGCCAGCAGCTTAGTTCAGAATACCCTCTCTGGAAACACCATATATTTT.

The rearrangement uses TRBV13 and TRBJ1-2, with a tentative D call TRBD1 (5 bases). V gave up 5 bases and J gave up 4 bases, with 11 bases separating them. The germline gives CDR1 PRHDT, CDR2 FYEKMQ (reference sequence). The CDR3 covers 13 residues. CDR3 loop: CASSKVGPYGYTF. The CDR3 bases are TGTGCCAGCAGCAAGGTGGGGCCCTATGGCTACACCTTC.

In this sample, this clonotype turned up a few times. The chain couples TRBV11-2 to TRBJ2-7; TRBD1 matches at 7 bases. This CDR3 has 17 amino acids. CDR1 SGHAT and CDR2 FQNNGV come from the germline V gene. V dropped 0 bases and J dropped 0; count of bases not matched to a gene: 8. DNA for the CDR3: TGTGCCAGCAGCTTAGATCTGTACAGGGGTAGCTCCTACGAGCAGTACGTC. It is translated as CASSLDLYRGSSYEQYV.

CDR3 in amino acids: CASSLLASSYNEQFF. The CDR3 region has the DNA TGTGCCAGCAGCTTATTGGCTAGCTCCTACAATGAGCAGTTCTTC. The chain carries TRBV7-3 and TRBJ2-1; D is undetermined. V lost 2 bases and J lost 0, with 8 bases in between. The CDR3 has 15 residues. Looked up from germline, CDR1 is SGHTA and CDR2 is FQGTGA.

Turning to this clonotype: A much larger clone sits a single nucleotide away, making a read error possible. The rearrangement joins TRBV7-8 to TRBJ2-2, with D uncertain. The V gene's germline CDR1 is SGHVS and CDR2 FQNEAQ. The CDR3 is made up of 12 amino acids. The V and J ends lost 10 bases and 2 bases respectively, with 8 bases between them. CDR3: CANLSNTGELFF. The CDR3, as DNA: TGTGCCAACTTGAGTAACACCGGGGAGCTGTTTTTT. Using reference TRBV7-8 and TRBJ2-2 for the parts outside the CDR3, the full variable domain is GAGVSQSPRYKVAKRGQDVALRCDPISGHVSLFWYQQALGQGPEFLTYFQNEAQLDKSGLPSDRFFAERPEGSVSTLKIQRTQQEDSAVYLCANLSNTGELFFGEGSRLTVL.

The chain's CDR3 is CASSLVPARPAGGELFF. The CDR3 bases are TGTGCCAGCAGCTTAGTTCCCGCCCGACCAGCAGGCGGGGAGCTGTTTTTT. The chain joins TRBV7-6 to TRBJ2-2; no clear D gene. V lost 1 base to trimming and J lost 7 bases, with 19 bases between them. Germline V CDR1 and CDR2: SGHVS, FNYEAQ. This CDR3 region has 17 residues.

The rearrangement joins TRBV7-6 to TRBJ1-4; D call uncertain. The CDR3 runs to 15 residues. V dropped 2 bases and J dropped 0 bases, with 7 bases sitting between them. Germline CDR1 SGHVS, CDR2 FNYEAQ. The CDR3 DNA reads TGTGCCAGCAGCTTAAACCCTGCAACTAATGAAAAACTGTTTTTT. Translation: CASSLNPATNEKLFF.

The chain recombines TRBV4-1 with TRBJ2-1; D is unresolved. CDR1 and CDR2 (germline): MGHRA, YSYEKL. Trimming removed 2 bases at V and 4 bases at J, with 12 bases between. The length of the CDR3 is 15 residues. CDR3 region: CASSQSLTAYNEQFF. The CDR3 DNA follows: TGCGCCAGCAGCCAAAGTCTGACGGCTTACAATGAGCAGTTCTTC.

The chain couples TRBV4-1 to TRBJ2-3; a possible D gene is TRBD2 (6 bases). CDR1 is MGHRA, CDR2 YSYEKL, per germline. The V end was cut by 4 bases, the J end by 5 bases, with 16 bases between. The CDR3 has 15 residues. This CDR3 reads CASSLGLRVEDTQYF. The CDR3 region has the DNA TGCGCCAGCAGCCTCGGACTACGGGTTGAAGATACGCAGTATTTT.

As for this clonotype: At one end the junction does not follow the germline gene, possibly because of a read error. This chain links TRBV28 with TRBJ1-1; TRBD1 matches at 9 bases. Germline V gene lookup returns CDR1 MDHEN and CDR2 SYDVKM. The CDR3 has 17 residues. The CDR3 sequence is CASSSTTGGILNTEALF. DNA of the CDR3: TGTGCCAGCAGTTCAACGACAGGGGGGATCTTAAACACTGAAGCTCTCTTT. The complete variable domain, with remaining parts taken from reference TRBV28 and TRBJ1-1, reads DVKVTQSSRYLVKRTGEKVFLECVQDMDHENMFWYRQDPGLGLRLIYFSYDVKMKEKGDIPEGYSVSREKKERFSLILESASTNQTSMYLCASSSTTGGILNTEALFGQGTRLTVV.

The chain combines TRBV12-3 or TRBV12-4 with TRBJ1-2; D ambiguous. This CDR3 is 13 amino acids long. Trimming removed 5 bases at V and 3 bases at J, with 10 bases between. CDR3 loop: CASSTSEDYGYTF. DNA for the CDR3: TGTGCCAGCAGTACCAGCGAGGACTATGGCTACACCTTC.

This chain connects TRBV3-1 to TRBJ2-2, with TRBD1 identical over 7 bases. The CDR3 spans 17 residues. V lost 0 bases, J lost 6 bases, and 10 bases stayed unmatched. From germline, CDR1 is LGHDT and CDR2 YNNKEL (reference sequence). DNA of the CDR3: TGTGCCAGCAGCCAAGAGGTGACAGGGATCTCTCCCGGGGAGCTGTTTTTT. Residues: CASSQEVTGISPGELFF.

This clonotype was counted a few times. The V call is TRBV6-5, the J call TRBJ2-7; D remains unclear. Deletions cut 2 bases from V and 0 bases from J, with 8 bases between. Per the germline V gene, CDR1 is MNHEY and CDR2 is SVGAGI. This CDR3 has 14 amino acids. The CDR3 nucleotides are TGTGCCAGCAGTTACCACGGACCCTCCTACGAGCAGTACTTC. Encoded protein: CASSYHGPSYEQYF.

CDR3 DNA sequence: TGTGCCAGCACCTGGGGGACGGGGGATAACTATGGCTACACCTTC. Amino acids: CASTWGTGDNYGYTF. J is TRBJ1-2 and V is TRBV5-4; weak D call: TRBD1 (5 bases). V was clipped by 6 bases and J by 1 base, with 16 bases between them. This CDR3 region has 15 residues. The germline gives CDR1 SGHNT, CDR2 YYREEE (reference sequence).

J is TRBJ1-5 and V is TRBV19; 11 nucleotides line up with TRBD1. With 1 base clipped from V and 5 bases from J, the junction kept 7 bases outside the gene matches. This CDR3 spans 17 amino acids. The germline V gene encodes CDR1 LNHDA and CDR2 SQIVND (reference sequence). In DNA form, the CDR3 reads TGTGCCAGTAGTATAGTGCCCGGACAGGGGGCAGATCAGCCCCAGCATTTT. This encodes CASSIVPGQGADQPQHF.

This sequence joins TRBV11-2 and TRBJ2-3; 10 bases are a match to TRBD1. V lost 6 bases to trimming and J lost 6 bases; unmatched junction nucleotides: 12. Germline CDR1 is SGHAT and CDR2 is FQNNGV. The CDR3 consists of 16 residues. The CDR3 DNA follows: TGTGCCAGCAGTAGTATGTGGACAGGGGGGCCGGATACGCAGTATTTT. As protein: CASSSMWTGGPDTQYF.

The V and J genes are TRBV12-3 or TRBV12-4 and TRBJ1-5, with D possibly being TRBD1 (5 bases). The CDR3 is 15 residues long. Trimming left V 4 bases short and J 5 bases short, with 15 bases between. The CDR3 protein is CASSSKDTWDQPQHF. Here the CDR3 DNA reads TGTGCCAGCAGTTCTAAGGACACCTGGGATCAGCCCCAGCATTTT.

The chain couples TRBV6-1 to TRBJ1-2, with TRBD1 identical over 8 bases. The V and J ends lost 4 bases and 2 bases, in that order; junction bases with no gene match: 9. Germline CDR1 MNHNS, CDR2 SASEGT. The CDR3 totals 16 residues. In DNA form, the CDR3 reads TGTGCCAGCAGTGGACAGGGGATCGGTTGGAACTATGGCTACACCTTC. It encodes CASSGQGIGWNYGYTF.

V usage is TRBV2 and J usage is TRBJ1-1; D is ambiguous. Germline-derived CDR1 and CDR2 are SNHLY and FYNNEI. Trimming took off 6 bases at V and 7 bases at J, with 9 bases between the two ends. The CDR3 extends over 11 amino acids. The CDR3 loop is CASRGGYEAFF. The CDR3 coding sequence is TGTGCCAGCAGGGGAGGGTATGAAGCTTTCTTT.

This clonotype came up a few times. The V call is TRBV5-5, the J call TRBJ2-1, with D perhaps TRBD2 (5 bases). The CDR3 runs to 16 residues. Germline V gene sequence: CDR1 SGHKS, CDR2 YYEKEE (reference sequence). Between the trimmed V and J ends, which lost 4 bases and 0 bases, there was a span of 14 bases. The CDR3 protein is CASSGSGSVSYNEQFF. DNA for the CDR3: TGTGCCAGCAGCGGATCGGGAAGTGTCTCCTACAATGAGCAGTTCTTC.

The V and J genes are TRBV27 and TRBJ2-1; TRBD1 matches at 10 bases. CDR3 length: 14 residues. The V segment lost 8 bases and the J segment 12 bases; nucleotides outside the gene matches: 13. Germline V gene data show CDR1 as MNHEY and CDR2 as SMNVEV (reference sequence). The CDR3 sequence is CASGTGTGVLGQFF. Written as DNA, the CDR3 is TGTGCCAGCGGGACCGGGACAGGGGTCCTTGGGCAGTTCTTC.

A few counts support this clonotype. The chain carries TRBV20-1 and TRBJ1-4; D possibly corresponds to TRBD1 (5 bases). There are 14 residues in the CDR3. Trimming took off 4 bases at V and 1 base at J, with 10 bases between the two ends. Germline V lookup: CDR1 DFQATT, CDR2 SNEGSKA (reference sequence). The CDR3 DNA sequence: TGCAGTGCTACTACGAGGGGAACTAATGAAAAACTGTTTTTT. Its translation is CSATTRGTNEKLFF.